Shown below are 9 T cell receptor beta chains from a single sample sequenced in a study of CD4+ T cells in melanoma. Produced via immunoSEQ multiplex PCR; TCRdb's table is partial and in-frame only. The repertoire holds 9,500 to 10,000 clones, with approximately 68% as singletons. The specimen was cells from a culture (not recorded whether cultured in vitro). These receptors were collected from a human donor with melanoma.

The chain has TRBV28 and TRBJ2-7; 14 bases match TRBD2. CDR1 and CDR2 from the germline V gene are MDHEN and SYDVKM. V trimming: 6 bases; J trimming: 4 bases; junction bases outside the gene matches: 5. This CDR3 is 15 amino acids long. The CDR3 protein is CASRRTSGGSYEQYF. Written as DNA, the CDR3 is TGTGCCAGCAGAAGGACTAGCGGGGGGTCTTACGAGCAGTACTTC.

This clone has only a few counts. The CDR3 nucleotides read TGTGCCAGCAGTAGCGCCCTCGCGGGCACCGGGGAGCTGTTTTTT. This gives the protein CASSSALAGTGELFF. The chain links TRBV27 to TRBJ2-2; D possibly corresponds to TRBD2 (5 bases). This CDR3 has 15 residues. V was pared by 5 bases and J by 4 bases, with 14 bases between. The germline V gene encodes CDR1 MNHEY and CDR2 SMNVEV (reference sequence).

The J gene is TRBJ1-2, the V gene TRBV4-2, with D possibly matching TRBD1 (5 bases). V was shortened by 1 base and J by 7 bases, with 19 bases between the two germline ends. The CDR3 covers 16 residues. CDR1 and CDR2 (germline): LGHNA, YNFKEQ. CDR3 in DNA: TGTGCCAGCAGCCAAGGAGAAAGCAGGACAACGGTTGGCTACACCTTC. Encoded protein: CASSQGESRTTVGYTF.

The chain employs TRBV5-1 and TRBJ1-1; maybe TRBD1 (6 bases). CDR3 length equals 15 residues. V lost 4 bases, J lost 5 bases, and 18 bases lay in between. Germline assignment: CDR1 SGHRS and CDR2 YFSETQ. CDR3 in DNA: TGCGCCAGCAGCCTGATTCCCCCAGGGGAGACTGAAGCTTTCTTT. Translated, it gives CASSLIPPGETEAFF.

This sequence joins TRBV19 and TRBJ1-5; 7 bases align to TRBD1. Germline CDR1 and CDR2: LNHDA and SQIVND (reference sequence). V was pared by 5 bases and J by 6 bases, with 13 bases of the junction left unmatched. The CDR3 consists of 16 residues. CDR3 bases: TGTGCCAGTAGTCTTAGACCCAGACAGGGTCGTCAGCCCCAGCATTTT. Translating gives CASSLRPRQGRQPQHF.

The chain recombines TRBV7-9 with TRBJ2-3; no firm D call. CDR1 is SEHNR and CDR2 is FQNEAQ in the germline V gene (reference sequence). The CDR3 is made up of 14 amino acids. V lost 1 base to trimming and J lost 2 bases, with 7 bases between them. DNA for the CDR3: TGTGCCAGCAGCTTAGGCTTACCCACAGATACGCAGTATTTT. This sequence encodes CASSLGLPTDTQYF.

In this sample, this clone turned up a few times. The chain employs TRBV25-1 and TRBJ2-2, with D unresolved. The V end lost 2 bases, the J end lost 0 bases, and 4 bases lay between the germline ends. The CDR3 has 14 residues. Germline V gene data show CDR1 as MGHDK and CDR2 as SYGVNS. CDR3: CASSENSNTGELFF. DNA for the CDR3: TGTGCCAGCAGTGAAAATTCGAACACCGGGGAGCTGTTTTTT.

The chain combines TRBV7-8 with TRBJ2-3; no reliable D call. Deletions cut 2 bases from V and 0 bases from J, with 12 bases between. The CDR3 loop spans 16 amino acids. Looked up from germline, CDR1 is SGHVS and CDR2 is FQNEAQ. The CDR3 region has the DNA TGTGCCAGCAGCTTAATGACCAGATCTAGCACAGATACGCAGTATTTT. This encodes CASSLMTRSSTDTQYF.

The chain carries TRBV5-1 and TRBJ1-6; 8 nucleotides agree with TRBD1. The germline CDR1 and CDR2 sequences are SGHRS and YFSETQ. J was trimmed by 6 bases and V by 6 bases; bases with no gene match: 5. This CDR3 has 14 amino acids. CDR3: CASTWTGSNSPLHF. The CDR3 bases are TGCGCCAGCACCTGGACAGGGAGTAATTCACCCCTCCACTTT.